This TCR beta chain was sequenced for a study of shared clonotypes between healthy human individuals (dated by TCRdb to the early 2020s). Describing the broader study: The cohort included a few men and a couple of women between 18 and 49 years of age. For each donor, CD4 naive and CD4 memory were each run on three plates, CD8 naive on two plates, and CD8 memory on one plate. The study deeply sequenced blood TCR repertoires of five healthy adults to estimate repertoire size and the extent of clonotype sharing between individuals. Different laboratories and diverse techniques were used to prepare libraries and sequence TCR repertoires, to increase sequencing depth and limit assay-specific biases. Leukapheresis yielded between about 0.9 and 8.9 billion PBMCs per donor. What the study reported, not specific to this receptor: Compared with non-shared clonotypes, clonotypes shared by all four sorted-subset donors had higher generation probabilities. The genetic and exposure-history diversity represented was limited by the small number of donors. About 5% of naive CD4, roughly 3.6% of naive CD8, 2.3% of memory CD4, and less than 0.45% of memory CD8 clonotypes were shared across several donors. Rarefaction of sorted-subset datasets indicated incomplete sequencing despite the large sequencing depth. Larger estimated clonotype richness was generally found for naive subsets than for memory subsets. Based on pairwise subsampling, the degree of clonotype sharing among donors was expected to be affected by sequencing depth. Sampling was limited to blood, and TCR repertoires in tissue likely differ from TCR repertoires in blood.

CD8 naive samples were CD45RO-negative cells positively selected for CCR7, giving a CD45RA+CCR7+ population that excluded TemRA cells. The donors were healthy, HIV-negative adults who had no recently reported acute infections or vaccinations. Every donor was a Caucasian adult residing in Nashville, Tennessee, USA. Blood was obtained by leukapheresis, after which PBMCs were separated by Ficoll-Histopaque density gradient centrifugation and cryopreserved in liquid nitrogen vapor phase. Purity and quantity of every magnetically sorted T cell population were checked by analytical flow cytometry. Genomic DNA was isolated from every sorted fraction and measured by UV absorbance on a Nanodrop 2000c. As to this clone: Its antigen target is currently unknown. No per-base quality is available; no much larger clone lies one base away.

Using the deep immunoSEQ assay, TCR CDR3 regions were amplified from genomic DNA by multiplex PCR. Extracted genomic DNA from each cell subset was spread evenly across all wells of several immunoSEQ 96-well plates, with each plate serving as a replicate. For sorted subsets, around 0.2 ug of genomic DNA, equivalent to around 31,000 T cell genomes, went into each replicate PCR. Purified libraries were quantified with a Qubit 3.0 fluorometer, sized on a Bioanalyzer 2100, and re-quantified with the KAPA Library Quantification kit. Every immunoSEQ 96-well plate was sequenced on a separate single-read 150-cycle Illumina NextSeq 550 flow cell. The published analysis was carried out like this. Because the immunoSEQ output held only junctional sequences and lacked quality scores, the filtering could not match the filtering applied to full-length reads. To assign V/J genes and CDR3, sequences were annotated using PyIR, a Python wrapper for IgBLAST v1.9, with IMGT germline references. Reads with weak V/J assignments (E-value above 1e-6), missing CDR3, stop codons, out-of-frame junctions, or ambiguous translated residues were removed. V3J clonotypes were defined by identical inferred V gene, J gene, and CDR3 amino acid sequence. To compute the percentage overlap between repertoires, the number of shared unique clonotypes was divided by the size of the smaller repertoire. RTK rarefaction, the Chao1 estimator, and Recon v2.1 estimates of unobserved clonotypes were used to assess repertoire richness. Generation probabilities for all TCRbeta clonotypes obtained by the gDNA method from several donors were computed using OLGA. TCRdb holds this immuneACCESS table with in-frame rearrangements only. Some clones are missing; in checked studies, unresolved V genes explain under half, and the rest has no known cause. Clonal size and the V and J genes are those of that table, whereas D and trimming came from the DNA. The sample yields around 2,100,000 clones; around 96% were counted once. The ten biggest clones cover roughly 1% of the sample.

V and J lose 3 bases and 2 bases, and a span of 15 bases separates them. The CDR3 starts with the cysteine, ends with the phenylalanine, and has 17 residues. Just the 51-base CDR3 DNA is kept, in frame starting at base 1. Sequences SGDLS (CDR1) and YYNGEE (CDR2) are obtained from the germline V gene. The sequenced material came from naive CD8+ T cells sorted from blood. In light of the paper, this sample's cell subset or site label describes: CD45RA+CCR7+. This receptor was identified in a man between 18 and 35 years old in good health. This sequence uses TRBV9 and TRBJ1-6; a tentative D match to TRBD1 spans 5 bases. The CDR3 protein is CASSAGTPNPYNSPLHF. The bases read TGTGCCAGCAGCGCCGGGACCCCAAACCCCTATAATTCACCCCTCCACTTT.